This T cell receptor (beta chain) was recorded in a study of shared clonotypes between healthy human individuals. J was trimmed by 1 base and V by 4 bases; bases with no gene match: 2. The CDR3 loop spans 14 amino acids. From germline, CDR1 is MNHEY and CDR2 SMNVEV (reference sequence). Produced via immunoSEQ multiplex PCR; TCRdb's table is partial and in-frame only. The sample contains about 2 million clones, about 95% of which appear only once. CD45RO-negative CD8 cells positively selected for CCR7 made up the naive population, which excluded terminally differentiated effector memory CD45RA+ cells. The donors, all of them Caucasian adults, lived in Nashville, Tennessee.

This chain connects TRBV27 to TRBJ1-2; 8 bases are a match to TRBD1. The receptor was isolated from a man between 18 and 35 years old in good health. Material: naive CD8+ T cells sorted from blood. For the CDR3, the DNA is TGTGCCAGCAGTTCGGGACAGGTTAACTATGGCTACACCTTC. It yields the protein CASSSGQVNYGYTF.